These 24 T cell receptor beta chains originate from one sample sequenced in a study of cytomegalovirus exposure and HLA in healthy donors. This PCR relied on a set of 60 Vbeta primers and 13 Jbeta primers. Produced via immunoSEQ multiplex PCR; TCRdb's table is partial and in-frame only. This sample carries about 130,000 clones, 65% to 85% of them seen once, and the ten largest clones take 0.95% to 1.5%. Sequences were obtained from PBMCs. These receptors came from a boy between 10 and 17 years old in good health and CMV-seronegative.

The genes are TRBV4-1 and TRBJ1-3; D unclear. Trimming pared 1 base from V and 4 bases from J, leaving 2 bases between. Germline V gene lookup returns CDR1 MGHRA and CDR2 YSYEKL. The length of the CDR3 is 12 residues. CDR3 DNA: TGCGCCAGCAGCCAAGCGGGAAACACCATATATTTT. Translating gives CASSQAGNTIYF.

The chain joins TRBV6-5 to TRBJ1-1; perhaps TRBD1 as D (5 bases). Trimming stripped 2 bases from V and 6 bases from J, with 10 bases between. This CDR3 region has 13 residues. Germline V lookup: CDR1 MNHEY, CDR2 SVGAGI. The CDR3 is CASSYGAWAEAFF. In nucleotides, the CDR3 is TGTGCCAGCAGTTACGGGGCTTGGGCTGAAGCTTTCTTT.

J is TRBJ2-7 and V is TRBV12-5; D might be TRBD1 (5 bases). V was cut by 0 bases and J by 5 bases, with 20 bases left in between. CDR1 and CDR2 (germline): LGHNT, FRNRAP. This CDR3 has 17 residues. The CDR3 is CASGLVRQGEGFNEQYF. The DNA for the CDR3 is TGTGCTAGTGGTTTGGTACGGCAGGGTGAAGGGTTTAACGAGCAGTACTTC.

The V gene is TRBV30, the J gene TRBJ1-1; possible D gene TRBD1, 5 bases. The CDR3 loop spans 13 amino acids. Germline V lookup: CDR1 GTSNPN, CDR2 SVGIG (reference sequence). V lost 7 bases and J 4 bases, leaving 16 bases between the germline ends. The CDR3 loop reads CALDIRVGTEAFF. In DNA, the CDR3 is TGTGCCTTGGACATCAGGGTGGGCACTGAAGCTTTCTTT.

DNA of the CDR3: TGTGCCAGCGGACAGGGTGCTGAAGCTTTCTTT. Translation: CASGQGAEAFF. The J gene is TRBJ1-1, the V gene TRBV19; 8 bases map to TRBD1. This CDR3 region has 11 residues. In germline, CDR1 is LNHDA, CDR2 SQIVND (reference sequence). Trimming at V came to 9 bases and at J to 6 bases, leaving 3 bases not matched to a gene.

The V and J genes are TRBV7-9 and TRBJ2-1; TRBD2 might be the D (7 bases). CDR3 length equals 14 residues. Looked up from germline, CDR1 is SEHNR and CDR2 is FQNEAQ (reference sequence). Trimming removed 3 bases at V and 8 bases at J, with 14 bases between. CDR3 sequence reads: CASSFSAGHYEQFF. The CDR3 region has the DNA TGTGCCAGCAGCTTTTCAGCGGGACACTATGAGCAGTTCTTC.

This clone came up a few times. The chain couples TRBV5-4 to TRBJ2-7; 10 bases match TRBD2. Unmatched junction bases numbered 5, after V lost 5 bases and J lost 0 bases. The germline CDR1 and CDR2 sequences are SGHNT and YYREEE (reference sequence). This CDR3 is built from 15 residues. Here the CDR3 DNA reads TGTGCCAGCAGTGCGGCTAGCGGGAGCTCCTACGAGCAGTACTTC. Encoded protein: CASSAASGSSYEQYF. The full variable domain, rest sourced from reference TRBV5-4 and TRBJ2-7, is ETGVTQSPTHLIKTRGQQVTLRCSSQSGHNTVSWYQQALGQGPQFIFQYYREEENGRGNFPPRFSGLQFPNYSSELNVNALELDDSALYLCASSAASGSSYEQYFGPGTRLTVT.

The chain recombines TRBV5-4 with TRBJ2-7; the match to TRBD2 covers 9 bases. The CDR3 is 15 residues long. Germline assignment: CDR1 SGHNT and CDR2 YYREEE (reference sequence). The V segment lost 4 bases and the J segment 7 bases; nucleotides outside the gene matches: 12. This CDR3 reads CASSLIAGVGGEQYF. The CDR3 DNA reads as TGTGCCAGCAGCCTGATAGCGGGAGTTGGGGGAGAGCAGTACTTC.

This chain uses TRBV2 with TRBJ1-2; D perhaps matches TRBD1 (6 bases). Trimming stripped 10 bases from V and 1 base from J, with 13 bases between. The CDR3 is made up of 13 amino acids. The germline CDR1 and CDR2 sequences are SNHLY and FYNNEI. CDR3 protein: CAKGGVGNYGYTF. The DNA of the CDR3 is TGTGCCAAAGGGGGGGTCGGTAACTATGGCTACACCTTC.

V usage is TRBV29-1 and J usage is TRBJ2-7, with D possibly being TRBD1 (5 bases). V lost 6 bases, J lost 3 bases, and 15 bases lay in between. Germline-derived CDR1 and CDR2 are SQVTM and ANQGSEA. This CDR3 spans 13 amino acids. In DNA form, the CDR3 reads TGCAGCGTCCGAAACCTCCAGGGCTACGAGCAGTACTTC. It is translated as CSVRNLQGYEQYF.

The chain links TRBV11-3 to TRBJ2-1; 13 bases fit TRBD2. Trimming took 7 bases from V and 6 from J; bases not matched to a gene: 6. In germline, CDR1 is SGHNT, CDR2 YENEEA. The CDR3 extends over 15 amino acids. CDR3 protein: CASTRTSGGANEQFF. The CDR3 nucleotides are TGTGCCAGCACCCGAACTAGCGGGGGGGCCAATGAGCAGTTCTTC.

This clone has more than one count but fewer than ten. The rearrangement joins TRBV6-1 to TRBJ1-1, with D perhaps TRBD1 (6 bases). V was cut by 5 bases and J by 0 bases, with 13 bases left in between. CDR1 and CDR2 (germline): MNHNS, SASEGT. This CDR3 region has 15 residues. In DNA, the CDR3 is TGTGCCAGCAGTTCGGCAAAGGGGGTGAACACTGAAGCTTTCTTT. Residues: CASSSAKGVNTEAFF.

V gene TRBV4-1 combines with J gene TRBJ1-3; maybe TRBD1 (6 bases). The CDR3 consists of 15 residues. Trimming removed 0 bases from V and 2 bases from J, with 8 bases in between. Per the germline V gene, CDR1 is MGHRA and CDR2 is YSYEKL. The DNA of the CDR3 is TGCGCCAGCAGCCAAGACAGGGGAGCTGGAAACACCATATATTTT. Its protein is CASSQDRGAGNTIYF.

This clone was seen a handful of times. The rearrangement uses TRBV6-5 and TRBJ1-1, with unresolved D. Trimming stripped 8 bases from V and 3 bases from J, with 10 bases between. The CDR3 has 12 residues. Germline loops: CDR1 MNHEY, CDR2 SVGAGI. The CDR3 reads CASQRSDTEAFF. The CDR3 DNA is TGTGCCAGCCAGAGGTCCGACACTGAAGCTTTCTTT.

This clone was counted once. V usage is TRBV19 and J usage is TRBJ2-6, with 10 bases identical to TRBD1. Germline lookup yields CDR1 LNHDA and CDR2 SQIVND (reference sequence). This CDR3 contains 19 residues. J lost 1 base, V lost 4 bases, and 10 bases had no gene match. CDR3 in amino acids: CASSTRTGGRPSGANVLTF. As DNA, the CDR3 is TGTGCCAGTAGTACAAGGACAGGGGGAAGGCCTTCTGGGGCCAACGTCCTGACTTTC.

This sequence joins TRBV7-9 and TRBJ1-3; 8 bases are a match to TRBD1. Trimming removed 6 bases from V and 1 base from J; junction bases left unmatched: 8. Germline CDR1 and CDR2: SEHNR and FQNEAQ (reference sequence). CDR3 size: 16 residues. CDR3 in amino acids: CASSLTGESSGNTIYF. DNA for the CDR3: TGTGCCAGCAGTCTGACAGGGGAATCGTCTGGAAACACCATATATTTT. Full variable domain (remainder filled in from reference TRBV7-9 and TRBJ1-3): DTGVSQNPRHKITKRGQNVTFRCDPISEHNRLYWYRQTLGQGPEFLTYFQNEAQLEKSRLLSDRFSAERPKGSFSTLEIQRTEQGDSAMYLCASSLTGESSGNTIYFGEGSWLTVV.

The gene calls are TRBV6-5 and TRBJ2-7, with 8 nucleotides matching TRBD2. This CDR3 is 13 amino acids long. Germline loops: CDR1 MNHEY, CDR2 SVGAGI. V gave up 6 bases and J gave up 3 bases; unmatched junction bases: 4. The CDR3 nucleotides read TGTGCCAGCAGAGCGGGAGCAGGCTACGAGCAGTACTTC. Its translation: CASRAGAGYEQYF.

This chain uses TRBV6-1 with TRBJ1-2, with D hard to call. The CDR3 length is 14 residues. The germline gives CDR1 MNHNS, CDR2 SASEGT. With 1 base removed from V and 2 bases from J, the gap between germline ends came to 8 bases. The CDR3 DNA reads TGTGCCAGCAGTGAAGGTTCGGGGAACTATGGCTACACCTTC. It yields the protein CASSEGSGNYGYTF.

The V call is TRBV30, the J call TRBJ2-7, with a weak D call TRBD2 (6 bases). The CDR3 extends over 14 amino acids. Per germline, CDR1 GTSNPN and CDR2 SVGIG (reference sequence). Trimming pared 2 bases from V and 2 bases from J, leaving 13 bases between. This CDR3 is CAWSFSDYAYEQYF. The CDR3, as DNA: TGTGCCTGGAGTTTTTCGGACTACGCCTACGAGCAGTACTTC.

About this clone: Relative to the germline gene, one junction end is altered; a read error may explain this. The chain carries TRBV2 and TRBJ2-2; 16 positions agree with TRBD2. This CDR3 is 18 amino acids long. The germline gives CDR1 SNHLY, CDR2 FYNNEI. The CDR3 reads CAGSPTGTSGRGTGELFF. CDR3 bases: TGTGCCGGCAGTCCAACCGGGACTAGCGGGAGGGGGACCGGGGAGCTGTTTTTT.

The chain has TRBV21-1 and TRBJ2-3; no DNA check was done on the table's D call, TRBD2. TRBV21-1 is listed as a pseudogene. The CDR3 consists of 19 residues. CDR3 bases: TGTGCCAGCAGCGGACGATCTCATAGGCGGGAGCGAAGCACAGATACGCAGTATTTT. Its protein product is CASSGRSHRRERSTDTQYF.

The gene calls are TRBV5-1 and TRBJ1-1, with no clear D. Trimming took off 0 bases at V and 3 bases at J, with 9 bases between the two ends. Looked up from germline, CDR1 is SGHRS and CDR2 is YFSETQ. This CDR3 contains 14 residues. CDR3 loop: CASSLERGDTEAFF. The CDR3 region has the DNA TGCGCCAGCAGCTTGGAACGCGGGGACACTGAAGCTTTCTTT.

The V gene is TRBV30, the J gene TRBJ1-1, with no clear D. The CDR3 totals 14 residues. Germline V gene lookup returns CDR1 GTSNPN and CDR2 SVGIG (reference sequence). V was clipped by 0 bases and J by 0 bases, with 8 bases between them. Written as DNA, the CDR3 is TGTGCCTGGAGTGTACGAGGAGTGAACACTGAAGCTTTCTTT. This codes for CAWSVRGVNTEAFF.

The chain combines TRBV21-1 with TRBJ2-7; the DNA was not used to check the table's D call, TRBD1. TRBV21-1 is a known pseudogene. The CDR3 sequence is 15 residues long. The CDR3 here is CASSNRDRGRSEQYF. In DNA form, the CDR3 reads TGTGCCAGCAGCAACCGGGACAGGGGGAGAAGCGAGCAGTACTTC.